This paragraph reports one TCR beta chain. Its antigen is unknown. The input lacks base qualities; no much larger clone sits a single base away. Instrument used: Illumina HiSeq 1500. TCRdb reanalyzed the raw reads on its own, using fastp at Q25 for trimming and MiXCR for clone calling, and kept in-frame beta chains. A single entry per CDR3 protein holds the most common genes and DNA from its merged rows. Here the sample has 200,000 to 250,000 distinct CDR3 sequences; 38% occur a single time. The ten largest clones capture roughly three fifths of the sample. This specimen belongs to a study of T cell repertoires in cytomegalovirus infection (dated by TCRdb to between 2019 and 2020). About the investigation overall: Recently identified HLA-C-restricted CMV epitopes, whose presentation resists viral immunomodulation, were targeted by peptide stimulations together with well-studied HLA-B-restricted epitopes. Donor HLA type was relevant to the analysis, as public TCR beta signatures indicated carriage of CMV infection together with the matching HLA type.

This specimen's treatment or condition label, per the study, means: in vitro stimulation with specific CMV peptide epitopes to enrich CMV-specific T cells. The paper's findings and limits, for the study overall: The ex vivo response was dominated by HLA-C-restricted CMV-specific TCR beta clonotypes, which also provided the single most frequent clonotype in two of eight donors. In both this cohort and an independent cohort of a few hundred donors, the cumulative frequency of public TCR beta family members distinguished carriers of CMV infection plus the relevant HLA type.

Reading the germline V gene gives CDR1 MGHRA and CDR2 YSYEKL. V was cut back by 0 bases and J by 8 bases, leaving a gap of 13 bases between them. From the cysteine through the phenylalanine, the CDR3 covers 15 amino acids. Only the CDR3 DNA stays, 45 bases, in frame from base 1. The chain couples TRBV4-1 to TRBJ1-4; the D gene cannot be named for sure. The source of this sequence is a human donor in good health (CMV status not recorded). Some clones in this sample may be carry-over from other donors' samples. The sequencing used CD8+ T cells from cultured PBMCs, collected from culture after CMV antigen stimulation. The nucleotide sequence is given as TGCGCCAGCAGCCAAGATCCGGGGATTGGGGAAAAACTGTTTTTT. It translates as CASSQDPGIGEKLFF.